This is a list of T cell receptor beta chains from one sample in a study of blood T cells in healthy people across ages. TCRdb re-called the 5' RACE reads with MiXCR, one entry per CDR3 protein. There are some 1.8 million distinct CDR3 sequences in the sample; 39% occur only once, and 20% to 25% lies in the top ten. Sample: blood. The receptors derive from a human donor in good health. CDR3s include the opening cysteine and the closing phenylalanine or tryptophan.

v_gene | CDR3aa
TRBV2 | CASQETLVQGGEQYF
TRBV29-1 | CSVETTGHYGYTF
TRBV6-5 | CASSYSAGETQYF
TRBV7-9 | CAGSFPGQSQYF
TRBV24-1 | CATSDAYYEQYF
TRBV20-1 | CSARMAGGAQETQYF
TRBV10-3 | CAIREDGRRKSGANVLTF
TRBV5-1 | CASTVGTSYEQYF
TRBV6-5 | CASRGHPASYEQYF
TRBV29-1 | CSVVGQGYEQYF
TRBV5-1 | CASSLGWTAYEQYF
TRBV20-1 | CSARRGTDNYGYTF
TRBV12-3/TRBV12-4 | CASSPYGGQRYEQYF
TRBV9 | CASSVTASYEQFF
TRBV6-5 | CASSYSLAGVLPGANVLTF
TRBV28 | CATELGSSYNEQFF
TRBV7-2 | CASSLKHGNEKLFF
TRBV7-9 | CATVPWGSNTGELFF
TRBV29-1 | CSVGLPLAYGYTF
TRBV5-1 | CASSLRLGPTRQEQFF
TRBV5-1 | CASSLDRARDTQYF
TRBV2 | CASSGAGGSQSEAFF
TRBV12-3/TRBV12-4 | CASSLGSERYTDTQYF
TRBV6-1 | CASRPPILRALGQFF
TRBV7-9 | CASSNSSGGYLYEQYF
TRBV20-1 | CSARGRAGTPPYEQYF
TRBV7-8 | CASSLGLAGAPRSYNEQFF
TRBV4-2 | CASSQDPQRGGIGDTQYF
TRBV28 | CASSHLPDAGTQYF
TRBV6-6 | CASSHGTAFYGYTF
TRBV7-9 | CASSSWGGAHVGEHGYTF
TRBV20-1 | CSASFSGLHTYEQYF
TRBV19 | CASKRAMGAETQYF
TRBV7-9 | CAILLIGQDPFMNTEAFF
TRBV12-3/TRBV12-4 | CASSFYREGYTF
TRBV7-2 | CASSSVAAQANVLTF
TRBV20-1 | CSARDSSPLPLNQPQHF
TRBV10-3 | CAISESGVETQYF
TRBV7-2 | CASSSYNRDGYTF
TRBV12-3/TRBV12-4 | CASSPLTVQQFYEQYF